The 21 T cell receptor beta chains reported below all come from one sample, sequenced in a study of identical twins. Each CDR3 protein is one row after TCRdb ran MiXCR on the 5' RACE reads. The data show hundreds of thousands of distinct CDR3 sequences, around an eighth seen once. These data also featured in a second study, about yellow fever vaccine responses in identical twins.

The sequenced sample was CD8+ T cells sorted from blood. The receptors here all came from a woman aged 18-29 years in good health.

The chain is built from TRBV11-2 and TRBJ2-3, with D maybe TRBD2 (6 bases). CDR3 length equals 18 residues. Trimming took 4 bases from V and 2 from J, leaving 22 bases between them. Germline CDR1 SGHAT, CDR2 FQNNGV. CDR3 DNA: TGTGCCAGCAGCTCCAACCCCCTGGAGGGTGATCACACAGATACGCAGTATTTT. It yields the protein CASSSNPLEGDHTDTQYF.

The chain recombines TRBV5-1 with TRBJ2-7; no reliable D call. This CDR3 is built from 15 residues. Germline V CDR1 and CDR2: SGHRS, YFSETQ. V lost 0 bases and J 5 bases, leaving 15 bases between the germline ends. CDR3 protein: CASSLGSAATNEQYF. The CDR3 DNA follows: TGCGCCAGCAGCTTGGGTTCCGCGGCAACCAACGAGCAGTACTTC.

This clonotype turned up a few times. The rearrangement joins TRBV6-5 to TRBJ2-5; D is uncertain. This CDR3 contains 14 residues. Between the trimmed V and J ends, which lost 2 bases and 5 bases, there was a span of 12 bases. Germline V gives CDR1 MNHEY, CDR2 SVGAGI. For the CDR3, the DNA is TGTGCCAGCAGTTACGGATCAGAAACGGAGACCCAGTACTTC. Its protein is CASSYGSETETQYF.

This clonotype has more than one count but fewer than ten. This rearrangement joins TRBV21-1 to TRBJ2-7; the tabulated D call, TRBD1, remains unverified against the DNA. TRBV21-1 is flagged as a pseudogene. This CDR3 spans 14 amino acids. The CDR3 is CASSRKGQGHEQYF. The CDR3 region has the DNA TGTGCCAGCAGCAGGAAGGGACAGGGGCACGAGCAGTACTTC.

This clonotype was detected only a few times. V usage is TRBV28 and J usage is TRBJ2-5; 7 nucleotides line up with TRBD1. After removal of 4 bases from V and 3 bases from J, the junction contained 5 bases not matched to a gene. Germline V gene sequence: CDR1 MDHEN, CDR2 SYDVKM. This CDR3 has 14 residues. Here the CDR3 reads CASSSRGSEETQYF. The CDR3 DNA follows: TGTGCCAGCAGTTCCAGGGGGTCCGAAGAGACCCAGTACTTC.

This clonotype was seen a few times. The chain joins TRBV9 to TRBJ2-3; the D call may be TRBD1 or TRBD2 (6 bases each). From germline, CDR1 is SGDLS and CDR2 YYNGEE. The CDR3 length is 15 residues. V was trimmed by 4 bases and J by 1 base, leaving 13 bases between them. The CDR3 spells CASSTRGHGTDTQYF. The CDR3 bases are TGTGCCAGCAGCACACGGGGGCACGGCACAGATACGCAGTATTTT.

This clonotype was seen only a few times. The rearrangement uses TRBV2 and TRBJ2-4; 8 nucleotides agree with TRBD1. This CDR3 comprises 14 residues. Germline CDR1 reads SNHLY; CDR2 reads FYNNEI. The ends lost 6 bases at V and 7 bases at J; junction bases unmatched: 8. The CDR3 spells CASRSGQGANIQYF. The DNA of the CDR3 is TGTGCCAGCAGATCAGGGCAGGGGGCGAACATTCAGTACTTC.

The table lists this clonotype with a few counts. Germline and junction disagree at one end, which may indicate a read error. This rearrangement joins TRBV7-9 to TRBJ1-2; 8 bases fit TRBD1. CDR1 is SEHNR, CDR2 FQNEAQ, per germline (reference sequence). This CDR3 has 13 residues. This chain's CDR3 is CASSRRDRNSSDF. The DNA for the CDR3 is TGTGCCAGCAGCCGCCGGGACAGGAACTCCTCTGACTTC.

The rearrangement links TRBV9 to TRBJ1-2; D is unresolved. The ends were cut back, 3 bases at V and 3 bases at J, with 9 bases in the middle. Germline V gene sequence: CDR1 SGDLS, CDR2 YYNGEE. The CDR3 is 13 amino acids. The CDR3 DNA reads as TGTGCCAGCAGCGCCGGGTGGGACTATGGCTACACCTTC. The encoded protein is CASSAGWDYGYTF.

The V call is TRBV20-1, the J call TRBJ2-1; 8 bases fit TRBD2. CDR3 length: 17 residues. Germline V lookup: CDR1 DFQATT, CDR2 SNEGSKA (reference sequence). Losses at the gene ends were 0 bases for V and 1 base for J; bases not matched to a gene: 8. CDR3 DNA sequence: TGCAGTGCTAGAGATCTTAACGCGGGGGGTTCCTACAATGAGCAGTTCTTC. This encodes CSARDLNAGGSYNEQFF.

CDR3 nucleotide sequence: TGTGCCAGCAGCCCGACTAGCGGGGGGATCCACGAGCAGTACGTC. Residues: CASSPTSGGIHEQYV. The genes are TRBV6-1 and TRBJ2-7; 13 bases line up with TRBD2. Germline values: CDR1 MNHNS, CDR2 SASEGT. This CDR3 is 15 amino acids long. V trimming: 6 bases; J trimming: 5 bases; junction bases outside the gene matches: 7.

V usage is TRBV29-1 and J usage is TRBJ2-7, with TRBD1 matching 9 bases. The germline CDR1 and CDR2 sequences are SQVTM and ANQGSEA. J was trimmed by 1 base and V by 4 bases; bases with no gene match: 5. The CDR3 is 14 residues long. The chain's CDR3 is CSVVGGTGSYEQYF. CDR3 in DNA: TGCAGCGTTGTTGGGGGGACAGGGTCCTACGAGCAGTACTTC.

This clonotype was seen more than once but under ten times. One junction end does not reproduce the germline sequence, and a read error may be involved. J is TRBJ2-1 and V is TRBV9, with a possible D match to TRBD2 (6 bases). The CDR3 contains 13 residues. CDR1 is SGDLS, CDR2 YYNGEE, per germline. The CDR3 DNA follows: TGTGCCACCAGCAGAAACGGAGGGAGTGAGCAGTTCTTC. Translation gives CATSRNGGSEQFF.

At least ten counts were recorded for this clonotype. This chain links TRBV12-3 or TRBV12-4 with TRBJ2-1; D ambiguous. The V and J ends lost 5 bases and 2 bases respectively, with 4 bases between them. The CDR3 extends over 12 amino acids. The CDR3 nucleotides are TGTGCCAGCAGTGACCCCTACAATGAGCAGTTCTTC. Translated, it gives CASSDPYNEQFF.

The gene calls are TRBV13 and TRBJ2-1, with a weak D call TRBD2 (6 bases). With 2 bases removed from V and 6 bases from J, the gap between germline ends came to 20 bases. The CDR3 extends over 17 amino acids. Germline V gene sequence: CDR1 PRHDT, CDR2 FYEKMQ (reference sequence). CDR3: CASSLPQRLVLANEQFF. CDR3 coding DNA: TGTGCCAGCAGCTTACCCCAACGACTAGTCTTGGCCAATGAGCAGTTCTTC. The full variable domain, its missing parts supplied by reference TRBV13 and TRBJ2-1, is AAGVIQSPRHLIKEKRETATLKCYPIPRHDTVYWYQQGPGQDPQFLISFYEKMQSDKGSIPDRFSAQQFSDYHSELNMSSLELGDSALYFCASSLPQRLVLANEQFFGPGTRLTVL.

The table lists this clonotype with many counts. The chain recombines TRBV4-1 with TRBJ2-1; D unclear. V shed 0 bases and J shed 9 bases, with 12 bases lying between them. Germline CDR1 is MGHRA and CDR2 is YSYEKL. The CDR3 is made up of 14 amino acids. Written as DNA, the CDR3 is TGCGCCAGCAGCCAAGATTGGCCCTCCGGTGAGCAGTTCTTC. Protein product: CASSQDWPSGEQFF.

Points on this clonotype: A read error is possible here, since a much larger clone lies one base away. The genes are TRBV11-2 and TRBJ2-1; no firm D call. The V gene's germline CDR1 is SGHAT and CDR2 FQNNGV. The CDR3 runs to 12 residues. V gave up 3 bases and J gave up 7 bases, with 7 bases separating them. For the CDR3, the DNA is TGTGCCAGCAGCTTTTGTGGGAATGAGCAGTTCTTC. Its translation: CASSFCGNEQFF.

In this sample, this clonotype turned up a few times. The chain couples TRBV12-3 or TRBV12-4 to TRBJ1-2; a possible D gene is TRBD1 (6 bases). CDR3 length: 15 residues. V shed 8 bases and J shed 6 bases, with 22 bases lying between them. Written as DNA, the CDR3 is TGTGCCAGCTGCCTGGGGGCCACTTTGGAGAATGGCTACACCTTC. Encoded protein: CASCLGATLENGYTF.

This chain joins TRBV11-1 and TRBJ1-5; TRBD1 agrees at 9 bases. V shed 2 bases, J shed 7 bases, and the junction held 15 bases outside the gene matches. The CDR3 has 18 residues. Germline V gene lookup returns CDR1 SGHAT and CDR2 FQDESV (reference sequence). The DNA for the CDR3 is TGTGCCAGCAGCTTAAATTGGATCCCGGACAGGGGAGGACAGCCCCAGCATTTT. Its protein product is CASSLNWIPDRGGQPQHF.

The chain recombines TRBV20-1 with TRBJ2-5; maybe TRBD2 (6 bases). Germline V gene lookup returns CDR1 DFQATT and CDR2 SNEGSKA (reference sequence). V was cut by 4 bases and J by 2 bases, with 17 bases left in between. CDR3 length: 15 amino acids. CDR3 loop: CSANPLGDFQETQYF. The CDR3 DNA is TGCAGTGCTAACCCCCTGGGGGACTTTCAAGAGACCCAGTACTTC.

J is TRBJ2-3 and V is TRBV9; D gene uncertain. Germline CDR1 reads SGDLS; CDR2 reads YYNGEE. V shed 1 base and J shed 2 bases, with 11 bases lying between them. The CDR3 spans 15 residues. CDR3 bases: TGTGCCAGCAGCGTATGGGGTGGATCCACAGATACGCAGTATTTT. Its translation is CASSVWGGSTDTQYF.